This T cell receptor beta chain was found in a study of technical replicates of blood from several donors. Sequencing used immunoSEQ multiplex PCR; TCRdb keeps in-frame clones, though not all of them. The sample contains over 50,000 clones, around 97% of which appear only once. CDR3 length: 16 residues. V dropped 5 bases and J dropped 7; count of bases not matched to a gene: 9. Germline CDR1 reads SEHNR; CDR2 reads FQNEAQ (reference sequence). The sequence came from a human donor in good health. The gene calls are TRBV7-9 and TRBJ1-6; TRBD1 matches at 9 bases. What was sequenced was T cells isolated from PBMCs. CDR3 amino acids: CASSPPLTGGNSPLHF. The CDR3 nucleotides read TGTGCCAGCAGCCCTCCCTTGACAGGGGGGAATTCACCCCTCCACTTT.